The 27 T cell receptor beta chains given below trace back to one sample, sequenced in a study of Graves' ophthalmopathy and Graves' hyperthyroidism. Investigators amplified TCR beta CDR3 regions from RNA transcripts. Following a first-round RT-PCR that used HTBI primers, a second-round multiplex PCR was carried out. From the multiplex PCR reads, TCRdb called clonotypes with MiXCR, one entry per CDR3 protein. This sample has about 620,000 distinct CDR3 sequences, with 20% to 25% found just once. Sequenced input: peripheral blood. These receptors were collected from a woman under 30 with stable Graves' hyperthyroidism. Some clones in this sample may be carry-over from other donors' samples.

Many counts were recorded for this clonotype. The CDR3 sequence: CASSRGESVYGYTF. CDR3 in DNA: TGTGCCAGCAGCCGGGGGGAGTCGGTCTATGGCTACACCTTC. The chain employs TRBV12-3 or TRBV12-4 and TRBJ1-2; maybe TRBD1 (5 bases). The CDR3 length is 14 residues. Trimming took off 6 bases at V and 4 bases at J, with 15 bases between the two ends.

This clonotype was seen many times. The genes are TRBV29-1 and TRBJ1-3; D unresolved. The CDR3 runs to 15 residues. The V gene lost 1 base and the J gene lost 1 base, with 11 bases spanning the gap. The germline V gene has CDR1 SQVTM and CDR2 ANQGSEA. CDR3 coding DNA: TGCAGCGTTGAAGCCGACACCCGTTCTGGAAACACCATATATTTT. Protein product: CSVEADTRSGNTIYF. The whole variable domain, filled in from reference TRBV29-1 and TRBJ1-3, reads SAVISQKPSRDICQRGTSLTIQCQVDSQVTMMFWYRQQPGQSLTLIATANQGSEATYESGFVIDKFPISRPNLTFSTLTVSNMSPEDSSIYLCSVEADTRSGNTIYFGEGSWLTVV.

This clonotype has a count of ten or more. The chain has TRBV6-1 and TRBJ1-1; weak D call: TRBD1 (6 bases). The CDR3 totals 15 residues. Germline V gives CDR1 MNHNS, CDR2 SASEGT. V lost 4 bases, J lost 3 bases, and 15 bases lay in between. DNA for the CDR3: TGTGCCAGCAGTGTAGGGGGGGGGGACGACACTGAAGCTTTCTTT. Its translation is CASSVGGGDDTEAFF.

This clonotype was seen repeatedly, ten times or more. The V and J genes are TRBV12-5 and TRBJ2-7; D unclear. The CDR3 consists of 14 residues. V lost 1 base, J lost 5 bases, and 12 bases lay in between. CDR1 LGHNT and CDR2 FRNRAP come from the germline V gene. CDR3 amino acids: CASGLGPPQDEQYF. CDR3 in DNA: TGTGCTAGTGGTTTGGGACCCCCCCAGGACGAGCAGTACTTC.

This clonotype was detected many times. This chain links TRBV5-6 with TRBJ1-5, with D hard to call. CDR3 size: 15 residues. Germline V gene sequence: CDR1 SGHDT, CDR2 YYEEEE. V gave up 0 bases and J gave up 6 bases, with 13 bases separating them. The chain's CDR3 is CASSLGGREFQPQHF. The CDR3 DNA reads TGTGCCAGCAGCTTGGGTGGACGCGAATTTCAGCCCCAGCATTTT.

This clonotype occurred many times. V gene TRBV7-9 combines with J gene TRBJ2-5, with D perhaps matching TRBD1 (6 bases). Between the trimmed V and J ends, which lost 5 bases and 2 bases, there was a span of 12 bases. Germline loops: CDR1 SEHNR, CDR2 FQNEAQ (reference sequence). CDR3 length equals 14 residues. The CDR3: CASSPGVGQETQYF. The CDR3, as DNA: TGTGCCAGCAGCCCAGGGGTTGGACAAGAGACCCAGTACTTC.

This clonotype was picked up many times. The chain has TRBV20-1 and TRBJ1-6; no clear D. The germline V gene encodes CDR1 DFQATT and CDR2 SNEGSKA (reference sequence). CDR3 size: 15 residues. With 4 bases removed from V and 7 bases from J, the gap between germline ends came to 17 bases. CDR3: CSAISSNEKNSPLHF. The CDR3 DNA reads as TGCAGTGCTATTAGCTCGAACGAAAAAAATTCACCCCTCCACTTT.

This clonotype has ten or more counts. This rearrangement joins TRBV10-3 to TRBJ1-1; 9 bases match TRBD1. The CDR3 has 15 residues. Germline CDR1 ENHRY, CDR2 SYGVKD. The V and J ends lost 6 bases and 4 bases, in that order; junction bases with no gene match: 9. As DNA, the CDR3 is TGTGCCATCAGCGGAACCGACAGGGGGGTCACTGAAGCTTTCTTT. Protein product: CAISGTDRGVTEAFF.

This clonotype was counted at least ten times. DNA of the CDR3: TGTGCCAGCAGTCGAATCGGTGGGCAGGGGGCTTACGAGCAGTACTTC. Amino acids: CASSRIGGQGAYEQYF. The chain combines TRBV13 with TRBJ2-7; 8 bases map to TRBD1. The V gene's germline CDR1 is PRHDT and CDR2 FYEKMQ (reference sequence). Trimming cost V 6 bases and J 4 bases; bases outside gene matches: 14. There are 16 residues in the CDR3. The whole variable domain, remainder taken from reference TRBV13 and TRBJ2-7, is AAGVIQSPRHLIKEKRETATLKCYPIPRHDTVYWYQQGPGQDPQFLISFYEKMQSDKGSIPDRFSAQQFSDYHSELNMSSLELGDSALYFCASSRIGGQGAYEQYFGPGTRLTVT.

This chain uses TRBV19 with TRBJ1-1; D unresolved. The germline gives CDR1 LNHDA, CDR2 SQIVND (reference sequence). Trimming removed 5 bases at V and 0 bases at J, with 10 bases between. This CDR3 has 14 residues. CDR3 bases: TGTGCCAGTAGTCGTCAGAGGCTGAACACTGAAGCTTTCTTT. Protein product: CASSRQRLNTEAFF.

This clonotype was detected ten times or more. The rearrangement uses TRBV11-2 and TRBJ1-5; tentative D call: TRBD1 (6 bases). Trimming stripped 4 bases from V and 9 bases from J, with 13 bases between. Germline CDR1 is SGHAT and CDR2 is FQNNGV. The CDR3 contains 13 residues. In nucleotides, the CDR3 is TGTGCCAGCAGCTCCGACAGGATCTTGCCCCAGCATTTT. Its translation is CASSSDRILPQHF.

The rearrangement joins TRBV12-3 or TRBV12-4 to TRBJ1-1; D is perhaps TRBD1 (6 bases). Trimming stripped 5 bases from V and 5 bases from J, with 15 bases between. CDR3 size: 14 residues. In DNA form, the CDR3 reads TGTGCCAGCAGTACCAGGGGCGGGTTGACTGAAGCTTTCTTT. This gives the protein CASSTRGGLTEAFF.

The chain couples TRBV6-1 to TRBJ2-6; D is perhaps TRBD2 (5 bases). CDR1 and CDR2 (germline): MNHNS, SASEGT. The germline V and J ends were trimmed by 8 bases and 0 bases, with 11 bases remaining between them. The length of the CDR3 is 15 residues. The CDR3 DNA reads TGTGCCAGCGCCCCAGCGGCCTCTGGGGCCAACGTCCTGACTTTC. Translated, it gives CASAPAASGANVLTF.

The J gene is TRBJ1-1, the V gene TRBV7-9; D might be TRBD1 (6 bases). The CDR3 runs 12 residues. The germline V gene encodes CDR1 SEHNR and CDR2 FQNEAQ (reference sequence). With 11 bases removed from V and 4 bases from J, the gap between germline ends came to 14 bases. The CDR3 region is CADQGLGTEAFF. The CDR3 DNA sequence: TGTGCCGACCAGGGGCTGGGCACTGAAGCTTTCTTT.

This clonotype was counted many times. The chain joins TRBV28 to TRBJ1-2; 7 bases are a match to TRBD1. Germline assignment: CDR1 MDHEN and CDR2 SYDVKM. The CDR3 runs 15 residues. V was clipped by 6 bases and J by 5 bases; unmatched bases: 12. CDR3 sequence: CASRTRQGFGYGYTF. CDR3 in DNA: TGTGCCAGCAGAACTAGACAGGGCTTCGGGTATGGCTACACCTTC.

This clonotype was observed at least ten times. The chain recombines TRBV6-1 with TRBJ2-2, with a weak D call TRBD2 (6 bases). The CDR3 spans 15 residues. Trimming left V 2 bases short and J 6 bases short, with 13 bases between. The germline V gene encodes CDR1 MNHNS and CDR2 SASEGT. The CDR3 nucleotides read TGTGCCAGCAGTGAAAAGTTAGGAGGGCCCGGGGAGCTGTTTTTT. Translation: CASSEKLGGPGELFF.

This clonotype was counted many times. For the CDR3, the DNA is TGCGCCAGCAGCTTAACCCAGGGATTGGACGGCTACACCTTC. Encoded protein: CASSLTQGLDGYTF. This chain connects TRBV5-1 to TRBJ1-2; D might be TRBD1 (5 bases). V lost 2 bases, J lost 8 bases, and 16 bases lay in between. Per the germline V gene, CDR1 is SGHRS and CDR2 is YFSETQ. The CDR3 sequence is 14 residues long.

This clonotype was observed a few times. The rearrangement uses TRBV27 and TRBJ1-1; TRBD1 is a possible D gene (6 bases). CDR3 length: 15 amino acids. The V end was cut by 1 base, the J end by 3 bases, with 12 bases between. The V gene's germline CDR1 is MNHEY and CDR2 SMNVEV (reference sequence). The CDR3 DNA sequence: TGTGCCAGCAGTTTATTCAGCGGGGGCTACACTGAAGCTTTCTTT. It translates to CASSLFSGGYTEAFF.

This clonotype was detected ten times or more. This chain connects TRBV12-3 or TRBV12-4 to TRBJ2-5; TRBD1 agrees at 11 bases. The CDR3 has 16 amino acids. Trimming took 7 bases from V and 5 from J; bases not matched to a gene: 12. The CDR3 bases are TGTGCCAGCAACCACCCGGGACAGGGGGGACCTGAGACCCAGTACTTC. As protein: CASNHPGQGGPETQYF.

The V gene is TRBV3-1, the J gene TRBJ2-7; possibly TRBD1 or TRBD2 for D (5 bases each). Trimming removed 6 bases at V and 3 bases at J, with 24 bases between. The CDR3 loop spans 17 amino acids. The germline gives CDR1 LGHDT, CDR2 YNNKEL (reference sequence). The CDR3 loop reads CASSQLTAGTESYEQYF. DNA of the CDR3: TGTGCCAGCAGTCAATTGACCGCCGGGACCGAAAGCTACGAGCAGTACTTC.

In this sample, this clonotype turned up a few times. V usage is TRBV5-1 and J usage is TRBJ2-4; TRBD1 aligns across 9 bases. The trim removed 2 bases at V and 5 bases at J, leaving 11 bases unmatched. The CDR3 consists of 17 residues. The V gene's germline CDR1 is SGHRS and CDR2 YFSETQ. The CDR3 sequence: CASSLPPTGGYQNIQYF. The CDR3 region has the DNA TGCGCCAGCAGCTTACCTCCGACAGGGGGTTACCAAAACATTCAGTACTTC.

The V call is TRBV2, the J call TRBJ1-2; D is unresolved. Per the germline V gene, CDR1 is SNHLY and CDR2 is FYNNEI. This CDR3 region has 15 residues. V was shortened by 5 bases and J by 0 bases, with 13 bases between the two germline ends. In nucleotides, the CDR3 is TGTGCCAGCAGTAAATTGGGCACCACTAACTATGGCTACACCTTC. It is translated as CASSKLGTTNYGYTF.

In this sample, this clonotype turned up many times. The chain recombines TRBV12-3 or TRBV12-4 with TRBJ1-1; TRBD1 agrees at 7 bases. The CDR3 totals 13 residues. V shed 6 bases, J shed 8 bases, and the junction held 9 bases outside the gene matches. The CDR3 loop is CASSPTGVVEAFF. As DNA, the CDR3 is TGTGCCAGCAGCCCTACAGGGGTAGTAGAAGCTTTCTTT.

At least ten counts were recorded for this clonotype. The chain uses TRBV19 and TRBJ2-5, with 12 bases lining up with TRBD2. V was pared by 4 bases and J by 4 bases, with 7 bases of the junction left unmatched. The CDR3 length is 16 residues. Germline V lookup: CDR1 LNHDA, CDR2 SQIVND (reference sequence). CDR3 DNA sequence: TGTGCCAGTAGTAAAACTAGCGGGGGGTTTGGAGAGACCCAGTACTTC. The encoded protein is CASSKTSGGFGETQYF.

This clonotype was seen ten or more times. V usage is TRBV12-3 or TRBV12-4 and J usage is TRBJ2-4; D might be TRBD1 (5 bases). The CDR3 loop spans 13 amino acids. This chain's CDR3 is CATGRLAKNIQYF. Written as DNA, the CDR3 is TGTGCAACAGGACGCCTAGCCAAAAACATTCAGTACTTC.

There are many counts of this clonotype. V is TRBV29-1 and J is TRBJ2-5; 11 bases agree with TRBD1. V was clipped by 5 bases and J by 1 base; unmatched bases: 3. The CDR3 consists of 14 residues. Germline loops: CDR1 SQVTM, CDR2 ANQGSEA. Written as DNA, the CDR3 is TGCAGCGTTAGGGACAGGGGGTCCCAAGAGACCCAGTACTTC. This encodes CSVRDRGSQETQYF. The whole variable domain, filled in from reference TRBV29-1 and TRBJ2-5, reads SAVISQKPSRDICQRGTSLTIQCQVDSQVTMMFWYRQQPGQSLTLIATANQGSEATYESGFVIDKFPISRPNLTFSTLTVSNMSPEDSSIYLCSVRDRGSQETQYFGPGTRLLVL.

This clonotype was counted a single time. This chain uses TRBV30 with TRBJ1-5; possible D gene TRBD1, 5 bases. The ends were cut back, 1 base at V and 0 bases at J, with 7 bases in the middle. The CDR3 contains 14 residues. Germline CDR1 is GTSNPN and CDR2 is SVGIG (reference sequence). In DNA, the CDR3 is TGTGCCTGGAGTGAGGGGCTTAGCAATCAGCCCCAGCATTTT. Its protein product is CAWSEGLSNQPQHF.